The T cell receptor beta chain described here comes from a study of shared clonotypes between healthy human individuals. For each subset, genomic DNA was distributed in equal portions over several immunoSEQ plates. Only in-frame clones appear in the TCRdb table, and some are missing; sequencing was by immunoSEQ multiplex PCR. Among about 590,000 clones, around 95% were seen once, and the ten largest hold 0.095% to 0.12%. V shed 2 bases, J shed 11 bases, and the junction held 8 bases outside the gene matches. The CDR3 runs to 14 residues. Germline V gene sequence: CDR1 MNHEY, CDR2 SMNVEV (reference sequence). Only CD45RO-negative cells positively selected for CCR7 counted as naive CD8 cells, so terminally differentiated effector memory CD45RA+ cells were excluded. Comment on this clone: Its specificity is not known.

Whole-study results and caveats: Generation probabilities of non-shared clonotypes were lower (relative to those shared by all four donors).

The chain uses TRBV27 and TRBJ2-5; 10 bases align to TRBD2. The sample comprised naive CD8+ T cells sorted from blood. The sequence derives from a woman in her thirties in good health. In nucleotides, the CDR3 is TGTGCCAGCAGTTTAAGGCTAGCGGGAGCCCGGCAGTACTTC. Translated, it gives CASSLRLAGARQYF.